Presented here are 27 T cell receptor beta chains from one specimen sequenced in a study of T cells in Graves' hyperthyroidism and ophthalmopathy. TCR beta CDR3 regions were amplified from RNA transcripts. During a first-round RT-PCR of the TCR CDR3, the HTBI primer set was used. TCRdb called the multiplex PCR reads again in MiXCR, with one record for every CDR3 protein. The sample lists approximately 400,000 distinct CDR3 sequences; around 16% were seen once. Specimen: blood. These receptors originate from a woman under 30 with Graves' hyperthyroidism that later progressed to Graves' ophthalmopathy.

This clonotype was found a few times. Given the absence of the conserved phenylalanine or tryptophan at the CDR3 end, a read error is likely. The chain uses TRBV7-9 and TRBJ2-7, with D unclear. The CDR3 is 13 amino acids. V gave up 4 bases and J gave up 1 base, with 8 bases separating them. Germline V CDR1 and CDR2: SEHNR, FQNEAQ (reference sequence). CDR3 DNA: TGTGCCAGCAGCTCGACTCCTTCCTACGAGCAGTACCTC. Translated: CASSSTPSYEQYL.

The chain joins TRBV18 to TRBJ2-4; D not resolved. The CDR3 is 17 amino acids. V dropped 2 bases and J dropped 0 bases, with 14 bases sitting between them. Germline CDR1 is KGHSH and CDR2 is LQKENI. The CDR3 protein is CASSPSKEILAKNIQYF. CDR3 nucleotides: TGTGCCAGCTCACCATCTAAAGAGATACTAGCCAAAAACATTCAGTACTTC.

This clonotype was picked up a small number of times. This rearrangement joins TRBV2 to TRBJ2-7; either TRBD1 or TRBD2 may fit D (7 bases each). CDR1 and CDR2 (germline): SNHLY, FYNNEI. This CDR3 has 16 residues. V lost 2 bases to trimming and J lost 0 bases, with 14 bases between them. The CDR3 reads CASSETGRGPSYEQYF. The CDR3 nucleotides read TGTGCCAGCAGTGAAACGGGGAGGGGGCCCTCCTACGAGCAGTACTTC. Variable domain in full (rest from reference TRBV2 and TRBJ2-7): EPEVTQTPSHQVTQMGQEVILRCVPISNHLYFYWYRQILGQKVEFLVSFYNNEISEKSEIFDDQFSVERPDGSNFTLKIRSTKLEDSAMYFCASSETGRGPSYEQYFGPGTRLTVT.

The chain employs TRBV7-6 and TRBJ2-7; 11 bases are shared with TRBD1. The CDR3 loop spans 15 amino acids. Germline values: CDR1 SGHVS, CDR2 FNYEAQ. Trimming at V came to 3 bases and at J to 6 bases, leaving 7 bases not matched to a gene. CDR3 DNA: TGTGCCAGCAGCTTTACGTCGGACAGGGGGCGCGAGCAGTACTTC. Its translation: CASSFTSDRGREQYF.

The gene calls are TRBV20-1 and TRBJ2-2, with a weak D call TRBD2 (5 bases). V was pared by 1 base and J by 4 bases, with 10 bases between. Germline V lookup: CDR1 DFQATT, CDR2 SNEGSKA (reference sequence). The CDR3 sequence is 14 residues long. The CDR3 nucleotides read TGCAGTGCTAGAGTCGGGGAGACCACCGGGGAGCTGTTTTTT. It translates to CSARVGETTGELFF.

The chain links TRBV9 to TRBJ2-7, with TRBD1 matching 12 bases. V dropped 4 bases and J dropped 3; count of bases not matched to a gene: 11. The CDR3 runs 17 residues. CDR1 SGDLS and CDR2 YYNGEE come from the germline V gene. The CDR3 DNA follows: TGTGCCAGCAGCCCCTCAGGGACAGGGGGCGACAGCTACGAGCAGTACTTC. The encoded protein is CASSPSGTGGDSYEQYF.

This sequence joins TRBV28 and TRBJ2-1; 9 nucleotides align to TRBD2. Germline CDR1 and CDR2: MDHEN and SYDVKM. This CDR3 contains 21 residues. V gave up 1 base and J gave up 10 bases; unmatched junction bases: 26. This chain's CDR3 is CASSLYLRDPGRILAGREQFF. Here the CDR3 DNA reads TGTGCCAGCAGTTTATACTTGAGGGACCCTGGCCGCATTCTAGCGGGACGCGAGCAGTTCTTC.

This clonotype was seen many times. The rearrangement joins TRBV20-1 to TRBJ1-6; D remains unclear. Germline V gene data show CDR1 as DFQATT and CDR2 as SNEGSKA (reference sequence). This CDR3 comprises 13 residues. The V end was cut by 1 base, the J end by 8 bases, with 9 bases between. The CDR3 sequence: CSARGHTDSPLHF. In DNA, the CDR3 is TGCAGTGCTAGAGGACATACCGATTCACCCCTCCACTTT.

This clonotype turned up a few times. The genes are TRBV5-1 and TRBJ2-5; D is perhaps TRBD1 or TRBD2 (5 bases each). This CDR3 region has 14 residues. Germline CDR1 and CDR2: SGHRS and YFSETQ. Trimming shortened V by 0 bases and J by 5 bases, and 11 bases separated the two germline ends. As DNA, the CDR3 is TGCGCCAGCAGCTTGGGGGGGAAGCTTGAGACCCAGTACTTC. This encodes CASSLGGKLETQYF.

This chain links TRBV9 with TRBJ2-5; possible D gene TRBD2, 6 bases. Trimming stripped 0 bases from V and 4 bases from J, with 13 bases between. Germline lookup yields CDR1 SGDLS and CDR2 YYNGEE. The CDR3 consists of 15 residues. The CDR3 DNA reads TGTGCCAGCAGCGTAGCGACTAGTCTGGTAGAGACCCAGTACTTC. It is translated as CASSVATSLVETQYF.

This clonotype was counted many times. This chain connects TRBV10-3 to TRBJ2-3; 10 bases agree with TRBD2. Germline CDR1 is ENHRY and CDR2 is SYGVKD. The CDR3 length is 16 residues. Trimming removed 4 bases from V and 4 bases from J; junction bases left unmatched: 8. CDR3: CAISAVASGSSDTQYF. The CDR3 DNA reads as TGTGCCATCAGTGCCGTGGCTAGCGGGAGCTCAGATACGCAGTATTTT.

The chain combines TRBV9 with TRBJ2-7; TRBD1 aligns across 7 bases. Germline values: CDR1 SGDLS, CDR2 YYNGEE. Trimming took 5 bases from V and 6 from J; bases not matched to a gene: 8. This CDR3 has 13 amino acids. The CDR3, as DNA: TGTGCCAGCAGTGTTAACTCAGGGGGCGAGCAGTACTTC. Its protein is CASSVNSGGEQYF.

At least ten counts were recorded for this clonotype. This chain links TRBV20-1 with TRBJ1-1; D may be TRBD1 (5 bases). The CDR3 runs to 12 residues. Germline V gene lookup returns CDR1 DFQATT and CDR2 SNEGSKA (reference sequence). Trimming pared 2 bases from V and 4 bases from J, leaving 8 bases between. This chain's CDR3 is CSARQGSTEAFF. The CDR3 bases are TGCAGTGCTAGACAGGGAAGCACTGAAGCTTTCTTT.

The CDR3 protein is CATSDREHQPQHF. CDR3 nucleotide sequence: TGTGCCACCTCGGACAGGGAGCATCAGCCCCAGCATTTT. The chain employs TRBV24-1 and TRBJ1-5, with 8 bases fitting TRBD1. Germline V gene lookup returns CDR1 KGHDR and CDR2 SFDVKD. The V segment lost 9 bases and the J segment 5 bases; nucleotides outside the gene matches: 5. The CDR3 has 13 amino acids.

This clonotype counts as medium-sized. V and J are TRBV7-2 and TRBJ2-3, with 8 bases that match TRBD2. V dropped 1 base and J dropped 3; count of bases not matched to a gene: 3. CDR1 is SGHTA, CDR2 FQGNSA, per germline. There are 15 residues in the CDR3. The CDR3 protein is CASSLDSGGTDTQYF. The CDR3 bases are TGTGCCAGCAGCTTAGATTCGGGAGGGACAGATACGCAGTATTTT.

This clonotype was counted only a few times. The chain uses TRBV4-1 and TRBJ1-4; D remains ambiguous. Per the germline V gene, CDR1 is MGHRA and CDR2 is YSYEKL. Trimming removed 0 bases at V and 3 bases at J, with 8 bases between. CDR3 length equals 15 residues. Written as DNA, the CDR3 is TGCGCCAGCAGCCAAGAAGGGTCGTCTAATGAAAAACTGTTTTTT. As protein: CASSQEGSSNEKLFF.

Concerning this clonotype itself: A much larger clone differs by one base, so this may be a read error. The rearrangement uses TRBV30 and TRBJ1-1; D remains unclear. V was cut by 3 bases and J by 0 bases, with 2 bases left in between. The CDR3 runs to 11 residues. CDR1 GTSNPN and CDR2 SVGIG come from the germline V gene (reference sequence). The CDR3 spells CAWSLNTEAFF. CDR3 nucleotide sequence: TGTGCCTGGAGCCTGAACACTGAAGCTTTCTTT. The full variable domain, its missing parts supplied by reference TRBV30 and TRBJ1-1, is SQTIHQWPATLVQPVGSPLSLECTVEGTSNPNLYWYRQAAGRGLQLLFYSVGIGQISSEVPQNLSASRPQDRQFILSSKKLLLSDSGFYLCAWSLNTEAFFGQGTRLTVV.

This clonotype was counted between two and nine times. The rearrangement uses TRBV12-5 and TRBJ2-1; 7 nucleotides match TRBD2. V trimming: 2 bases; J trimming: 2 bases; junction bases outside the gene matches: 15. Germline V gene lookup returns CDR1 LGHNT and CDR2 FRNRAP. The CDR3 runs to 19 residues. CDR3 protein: CASGLSTKTSADAYNEQFF. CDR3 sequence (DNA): TGTGCTAGTGGTTTGTCCACGAAAACTAGCGCAGACGCCTACAATGAGCAGTTCTTC.

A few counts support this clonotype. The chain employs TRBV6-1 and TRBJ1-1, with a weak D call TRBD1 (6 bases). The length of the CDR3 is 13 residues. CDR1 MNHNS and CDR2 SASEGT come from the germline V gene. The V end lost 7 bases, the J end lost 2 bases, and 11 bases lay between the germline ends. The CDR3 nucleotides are TGTGCCAGCAACAAACAGGGAAACACTGAAGCTTTCTTT. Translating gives CASNKQGNTEAFF.

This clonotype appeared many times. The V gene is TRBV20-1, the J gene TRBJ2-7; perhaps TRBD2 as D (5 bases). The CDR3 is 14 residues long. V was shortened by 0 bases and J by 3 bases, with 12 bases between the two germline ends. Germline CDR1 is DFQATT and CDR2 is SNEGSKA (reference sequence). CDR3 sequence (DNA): TGCAGTGCTAGAGAGCGGGCTCTGTTCTACGAGCAGTACTTC. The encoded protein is CSARERALFYEQYF.

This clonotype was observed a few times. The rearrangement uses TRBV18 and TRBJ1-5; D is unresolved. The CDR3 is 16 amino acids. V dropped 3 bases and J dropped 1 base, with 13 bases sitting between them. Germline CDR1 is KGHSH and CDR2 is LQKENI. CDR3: CASSPERLLSNQPQHF. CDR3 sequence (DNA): TGTGCCAGCTCACCGGAGAGGTTGTTGAGCAATCAGCCCCAGCATTTT.

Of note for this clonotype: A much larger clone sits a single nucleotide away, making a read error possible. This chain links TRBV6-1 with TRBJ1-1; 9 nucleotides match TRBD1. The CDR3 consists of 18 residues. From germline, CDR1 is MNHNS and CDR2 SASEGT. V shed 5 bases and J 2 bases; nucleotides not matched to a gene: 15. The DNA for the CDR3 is TGTGCCAGCAGTCACTCAAACAGGGGGCAATTCAGCAACACTGAAGCTTTCTTT. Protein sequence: CASSHSNRGQFSNTEAFF.

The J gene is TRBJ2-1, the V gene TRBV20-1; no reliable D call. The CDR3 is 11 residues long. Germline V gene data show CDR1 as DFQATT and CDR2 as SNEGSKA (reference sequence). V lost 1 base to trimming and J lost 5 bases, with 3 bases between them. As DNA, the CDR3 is TGCAGTGCTAGAGCGGACAATGAGCAGTTCTTC. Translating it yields CSARADNEQFF.

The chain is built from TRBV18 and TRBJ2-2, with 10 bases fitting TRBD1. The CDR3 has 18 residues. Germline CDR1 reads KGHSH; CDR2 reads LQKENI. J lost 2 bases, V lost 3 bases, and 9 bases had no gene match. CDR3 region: CASSPRDRGPLNTGELFF. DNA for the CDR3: TGTGCCAGCTCACCCCGGGACAGGGGTCCCCTAAACACCGGGGAGCTGTTTTTT.

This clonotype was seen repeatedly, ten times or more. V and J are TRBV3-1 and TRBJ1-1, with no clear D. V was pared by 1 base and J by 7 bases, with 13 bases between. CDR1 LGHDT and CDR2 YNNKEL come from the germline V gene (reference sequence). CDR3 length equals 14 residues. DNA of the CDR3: TGTGCCAGCAGCCAAGCTTTGGCAGGATTTGAAGCTTTCTTT. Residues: CASSQALAGFEAFF.

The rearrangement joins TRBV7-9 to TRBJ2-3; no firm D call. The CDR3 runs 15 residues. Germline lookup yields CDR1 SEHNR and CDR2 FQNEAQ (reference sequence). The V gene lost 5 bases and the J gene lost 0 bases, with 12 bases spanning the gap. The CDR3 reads CASSPHMTSTDTQYF. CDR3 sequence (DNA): TGTGCCAGCAGCCCCCACATGACTAGCACAGATACGCAGTATTTT.

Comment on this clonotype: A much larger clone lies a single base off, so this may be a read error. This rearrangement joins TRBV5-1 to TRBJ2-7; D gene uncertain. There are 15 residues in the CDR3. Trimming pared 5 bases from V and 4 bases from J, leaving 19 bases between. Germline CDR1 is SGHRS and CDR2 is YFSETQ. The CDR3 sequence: CASRPFPSEQYEQYF. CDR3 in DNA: TGCGCCAGCAGGCCTTTTCCCAGCGAACAATACGAGCAGTACTTC.